The source of this T cell receptor (beta chain) is a study of shared clonotypes between healthy human individuals. The data were produced by immunoSEQ multiplex PCR, yet TCRdb's version contains in-frame clones alone and is incomplete. The sample contains over a million clones, about 84% of which appear only once. Notes on this clone: The antigen is unknown. A far larger clone lies a single base away; this is likely a read error.

Notes on the study in general: Shared across a handful of donors were about 4.6% of the naive CD4 clonotypes.

This CDR3 is built from 13 residues. Germline CDR1 is MDHEN and CDR2 is SYDVKM. The sample consisted of memory CD4+ T cells from PBMCs. Subset here: CD45RA-negative fraction. The gene calls are TRBV28 and TRBJ2-5, with D perhaps matching TRBD1 or TRBD2 (5 bases each). This receptor was taken from a man in his late teens or twenties in good health. Some clones in this sample may be carry-over from other donors' samples. The CDR3 is CASSLSGQEAQYF. In DNA, the CDR3 is TGTGCCAGCAGCCTGTCGGGGCAAGAGGCCCAGTACTTC.